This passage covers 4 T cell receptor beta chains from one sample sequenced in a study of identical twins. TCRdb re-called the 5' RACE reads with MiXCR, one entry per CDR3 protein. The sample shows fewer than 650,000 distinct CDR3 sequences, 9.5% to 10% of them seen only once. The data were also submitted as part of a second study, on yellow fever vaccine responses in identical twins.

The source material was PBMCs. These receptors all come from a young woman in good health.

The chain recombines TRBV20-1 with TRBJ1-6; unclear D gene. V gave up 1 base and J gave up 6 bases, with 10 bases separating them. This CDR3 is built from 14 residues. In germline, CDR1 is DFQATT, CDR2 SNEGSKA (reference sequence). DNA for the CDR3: TGCAGTGCTAGAGCTCTGGTTGCTAATTCACCCCTCCACTTT. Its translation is CSARALVANSPLHF.

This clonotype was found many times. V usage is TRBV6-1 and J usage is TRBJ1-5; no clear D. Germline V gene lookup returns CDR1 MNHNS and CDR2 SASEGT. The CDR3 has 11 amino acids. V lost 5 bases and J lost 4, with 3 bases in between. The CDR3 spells CASSSNQPQHF. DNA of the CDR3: TGTGCCAGCAGTTCAAATCAGCCCCAGCATTTT.

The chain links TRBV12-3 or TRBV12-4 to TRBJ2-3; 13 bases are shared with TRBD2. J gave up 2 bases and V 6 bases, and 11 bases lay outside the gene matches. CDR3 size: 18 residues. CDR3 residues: CASRLAGGLTFDTDTQYF. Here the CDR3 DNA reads TGTGCCAGCAGACTAGCGGGGGGGCTGACTTTCGACACAGATACGCAGTATTTT.

CDR3 region: CSARGTDTVTEAFF. Here the CDR3 DNA reads TGCAGTGCTAGGGGGACAGACACTGTCACTGAAGCTTTCTTT. The chain employs TRBV20-1 and TRBJ1-1, with 7 bases that match TRBD1. Trimming took 3 bases from V and 4 from J; bases not matched to a gene: 8. The CDR3 runs 14 residues. CDR1 is DFQATT and CDR2 is SNEGSKA in the germline V gene (reference sequence).